These 27 T cell receptor beta chains originate from one sample sequenced in a study of CD8 T cells in ankylosing spondylitis. Each CDR3 protein is one row after TCRdb ran MiXCR on the 5' RACE reads. The sample carries 250,000 to 350,000 distinct CDR3 sequences, around 18% recorded once. Sequencing was performed on blood, either unsorted or a sorted T cell fraction (not recorded which). The receptor set was obtained from a male donor with ankylosing spondylitis or in good health (not recorded which).

This clonotype was seen repeatedly, ten times or more. The genes are TRBV12-3 or TRBV12-4 and TRBJ2-1; D perhaps matches TRBD1 (5 bases). V lost 1 base, J lost 11 bases, and 12 bases lay in between. The CDR3 loop spans 13 amino acids. The DNA for the CDR3 is TGTGCCAGCAGTTTAGGTCTCAAGGGGAAGCAGTTCTTC. Translating it yields CASSLGLKGKQFF.

In DNA, the CDR3 is TGTGCCAGCGGCTTACGCCGGGGGGCATATACGCAGTATTTT. As protein: CASGLRRGAYTQYF. The V and J genes are TRBV27 and TRBJ2-3, with D tentatively TRBD2 (7 bases). The CDR3 runs to 14 residues. Germline CDR1 and CDR2: MNHEY and SMNVEV (reference sequence). V was shortened by 8 bases and J by 7 bases, with 19 bases between the two germline ends.

The table lists this clonotype with a few counts. Written as DNA, the CDR3 is TGTGCCAGCAACCAACAGGGTACAGATACGCAGTATTTT. As protein: CASNQQGTDTQYF. The chain carries TRBV6-1 and TRBJ2-3; D is perhaps TRBD1 (6 bases). CDR3 length: 13 residues. Germline CDR1 MNHNS, CDR2 SASEGT. V was pared by 7 bases and J by 3 bases, with 11 bases between.

This clonotype was seen many times. This rearrangement joins TRBV5-1 to TRBJ1-5; tentative D call: TRBD1 (5 bases). Trimming removed 0 bases from V and 9 bases from J, with 13 bases in between. Germline V CDR1 and CDR2: SGHRS, YFSETQ. The CDR3 contains 14 residues. CDR3 residues: CASSLEWGTGPQHF. The CDR3 coding sequence is TGCGCCAGCAGCTTGGAGTGGGGGACGGGGCCCCAGCATTTT.

This clonotype appeared a few times. The chain joins TRBV5-1 to TRBJ2-5, with TRBD2 identical over 9 bases. The CDR3 is 16 amino acids. Germline trimming cut 0 bases from V and 1 base from J; bases unmatched to any gene: 4. CDR1 and CDR2 from the germline V gene are SGHRS and YFSETQ. Written as DNA, the CDR3 is TGCGCCAGCAGCTTGGACGGTAGCGGGGGCCAAGAGACCCAGTACTTC. It encodes CASSLDGSGGQETQYF.

This clonotype was seen at least ten times. The CDR3 DNA follows: TGCGCCAGCAGCCCCCGGACGGAGACCTCTGGAAACACCATATATTTT. Protein product: CASSPRTETSGNTIYF. The rearrangement links TRBV5-1 to TRBJ1-3; D is ambiguous. V lost 4 bases and J lost 0, with 14 bases in between. CDR1 and CDR2 (germline): SGHRS, YFSETQ. There are 16 residues in the CDR3.

This clonotype was seen more than once but under ten times. This rearrangement joins TRBV14 to TRBJ2-1; 9 bases are shared with TRBD1. The CDR3 runs to 15 residues. With 3 bases clipped from V and 6 bases from J, the junction kept 6 bases outside the gene matches. Germline CDR1 SGHDN, CDR2 FVKESK. The CDR3 protein is CASSQRGQGFNEQFF. The DNA of the CDR3 is TGTGCCAGCAGCCAGAGAGGACAGGGGTTCAATGAGCAGTTCTTC.

In this sample, this clonotype turned up a few times. The V and J genes are TRBV3-1 and TRBJ1-2; D not certain. Per germline, CDR1 LGHDT and CDR2 YNNKEL (reference sequence). The length of the CDR3 is 13 residues. V was trimmed by 3 bases and J by 4 bases, leaving 9 bases between them. CDR3 nucleotide sequence: TGTGCCAGCAGCCAGGGAGGTCTCTATGGCTACACCTTC. Translation: CASSQGGLYGYTF.

This clonotype was counted many times. V usage is TRBV4-2 and J usage is TRBJ2-1, with 11 bases identical to TRBD2. CDR1 is LGHNA and CDR2 is YNFKEQ in the germline V gene. The CDR3 sequence is 16 residues long. With V trimmed by 4 bases and J by 0 bases, 2 bases remained unmatched. The CDR3 nucleotides read TGTGCCAGCAGCCCTACTAGCGGGGGCTCCTACAATGAGCAGTTCTTC. Its translation: CASSPTSGGSYNEQFF.

The V gene is TRBV5-6, the J gene TRBJ2-7; D ambiguous. V shed 4 bases and J shed 3 bases, with 17 bases lying between them. The CDR3 has 15 amino acids. Germline assignment: CDR1 SGHDT and CDR2 YYEEEE. Written as DNA, the CDR3 is TGTGCCAGCAGCCCACTTTCCAGGCCAGGCTACGAGCAGTACGTC. Its protein product is CASSPLSRPGYEQYV.

V usage is TRBV20-1 and J usage is TRBJ2-1, with 13 positions matching TRBD2. The CDR3 sequence is 14 residues long. Trimming at V came to 3 bases and at J to 6 bases, leaving 2 bases not matched to a gene. Germline V gene sequence: CDR1 DFQATT, CDR2 SNEGSKA (reference sequence). The CDR3 sequence: CSASRTSGSNEQFF. As DNA, the CDR3 is TGCAGTGCTAGCCGGACTAGCGGGAGCAATGAGCAGTTCTTC.

This clonotype came up a few times. This chain links TRBV18 with TRBJ2-3, with 11 bases that match TRBD2. Germline CDR1 KGHSH, CDR2 LQKENI. Unmatched junction bases numbered 2, after V lost 2 bases and J lost 4 bases. The CDR3 runs to 15 residues. The chain's CDR3 is CASSPTSGSPDTQYF. As DNA, the CDR3 is TGTGCCAGCTCACCAACTAGCGGGAGCCCAGATACGCAGTATTTT.

This clonotype has more than one count but fewer than ten. The CDR3 DNA sequence: TGCAGTGCTAGCCGGGACGCCTCGAACACCGGGGAGCTGTTTTTT. Translation: CSASRDASNTGELFF. The chain carries TRBV20-1 and TRBJ2-2; D could derive from TRBD1 or TRBD2 (5 bases each). Trimming shortened V by 3 bases and J by 0 bases, and 11 bases separated the two germline ends. The germline gives CDR1 DFQATT, CDR2 SNEGSKA (reference sequence). The CDR3 runs to 15 residues.

This chain uses TRBV4-2 with TRBJ2-3; D perhaps matches TRBD2 (5 bases). This CDR3 comprises 13 residues. V was cut by 4 bases and J by 6 bases, with 11 bases left in between. Germline lookup yields CDR1 LGHNA and CDR2 YNFKEQ. CDR3 coding DNA: TGTGCCAGCAGCCCCCGGGAAGGCGATACGCAGTATTTT. The encoded protein is CASSPREGDTQYF.

This clonotype has ten or more counts. The rearrangement uses TRBV30 and TRBJ2-2; D is unclear. Germline V gene lookup returns CDR1 GTSNPN and CDR2 SVGIG (reference sequence). The CDR3 covers 12 residues. V lost 5 bases, J lost 7 bases, and 11 bases lay in between. The CDR3 DNA is TGTGCCTGGGCCCCCCAGAACGGGGAGCTGTTTTTT. This sequence encodes CAWAPQNGELFF.

The chain has TRBV10-3 and TRBJ2-2; perhaps TRBD1 as D (5 bases). Germline values: CDR1 ENHRY, CDR2 SYGVKD. The CDR3 sequence is 13 residues long. V was cut by 4 bases and J by 4 bases, with 7 bases left in between. CDR3: CAISGQLTGELFF. CDR3 DNA: TGTGCCATCAGTGGACAGCTCACCGGGGAGCTGTTTTTT.

This clonotype was observed a few times. The rearrangement joins TRBV5-6 to TRBJ2-5; 11 nucleotides align to TRBD2. V was pared by 3 bases and J by 4 bases, with 11 bases of the junction left unmatched. This CDR3 has 17 amino acids. Per germline, CDR1 SGHDT and CDR2 YYEEEE. The CDR3 sequence: CASSSLAGGAFGETQYF. CDR3 nucleotides: TGTGCCAGCAGCTCCCTAGCGGGGGGCGCTTTTGGAGAGACCCAGTACTTC. The complete variable domain, with remaining parts taken from reference TRBV5-6 and TRBJ2-5, reads DAGVTQSPTHLIKTRGQQVTLRCSPKSGHDTVSWYQQALGQGPQFIFQYYEEEERQRGNFPDRFSGHQFPNYSSELNVNALLLGDSALYLCASSSLAGGAFGETQYFGPGTRLLVL.

This clonotype showed up just a few times. V is TRBV5-6 and J is TRBJ2-1, with D perhaps matching TRBD2 (6 bases). This CDR3 has 14 amino acids. CDR1 and CDR2 (germline): SGHDT, YYEEEE. Trimming shortened V by 2 bases and J by 4 bases, and 10 bases separated the two germline ends. The CDR3: CASSFVGRYNEQFF. Here the CDR3 DNA reads TGTGCCAGCAGCTTCGTGGGGAGGTACAATGAGCAGTTCTTC.

The sample holds a few counts of this clonotype. J is TRBJ2-1 and V is TRBV28; D perhaps matches TRBD1 (6 bases). Germline values: CDR1 MDHEN, CDR2 SYDVKM. The CDR3 runs 14 residues. Trimming left V 6 bases short and J 6 bases short, with 15 bases between. The CDR3 nucleotides read TGTGCCAGCAGAACAGGGTCGGGATTCAATGAGCAGTTCTTC. Residues: CASRTGSGFNEQFF.

This clonotype was observed a few times. The J gene is TRBJ1-1, the V gene TRBV6-5; tentatively, D is TRBD1 (5 bases). Per germline, CDR1 MNHEY and CDR2 SVGAGI. Trimming left V 0 bases short and J 3 bases short, with 14 bases between. This CDR3 is built from 16 residues. The CDR3: CASSYSGLRPDTEAFF. The CDR3 coding sequence is TGTGCCAGCAGTTACTCGGGGCTGAGGCCGGACACTGAAGCTTTCTTT.

This clonotype was recorded at least ten times. The chain uses TRBV28 and TRBJ2-1; TRBD1 agrees at 11 bases. V lost 7 bases to trimming and J lost 2 bases; unmatched junction nucleotides: 13. The germline gives CDR1 MDHEN, CDR2 SYDVKM. This CDR3 is 18 amino acids long. The CDR3 spells CASIGQGAPGVTYNEQFF. As DNA, the CDR3 is TGTGCCAGCATAGGACAGGGGGCGCCGGGAGTCACCTACAATGAGCAGTTCTTC.

This clonotype was seen many times. V gene TRBV5-4 combines with J gene TRBJ2-5; perhaps TRBD2 as D (5 bases). This CDR3 contains 14 residues. Trimming removed 4 bases at V and 5 bases at J, with 15 bases between. Germline-derived CDR1 and CDR2 are SGHNT and YYREEE (reference sequence). The CDR3 spells CASSIDYVRETQYF. The CDR3 bases are TGTGCCAGCAGCATCGACTATGTCCGGGAGACCCAGTACTTC.

This sequence joins TRBV20-1 and TRBJ1-5; D is undetermined. Germline assignment: CDR1 DFQATT and CDR2 SNEGSKA (reference sequence). The CDR3 sequence is 14 residues long. The V end lost 3 bases, the J end lost 2 bases, and 11 bases lay between the germline ends. The CDR3 loop reads CSARRVGGNQPQHF. The DNA for the CDR3 is TGCAGTGCTAGGCGGGTGGGAGGCAATCAGCCCCAGCATTTT.

A few counts support this clonotype. This chain uses TRBV5-1 with TRBJ2-2; possibly TRBD1 for D (6 bases). Per the germline V gene, CDR1 is SGHRS and CDR2 is YFSETQ. The length of the CDR3 is 13 residues. V dropped 7 bases and J dropped 6 bases, with 13 bases sitting between them. CDR3 bases: TGCGCCAGCCAACAGGGAGCCCCCGGGGAGCTGTTTTTT. The encoded protein is CASQQGAPGELFF.

This clonotype was seen many times. The V call is TRBV20-1, the J call TRBJ1-4; a possible D gene is TRBD1 (5 bases). Per germline, CDR1 DFQATT and CDR2 SNEGSKA (reference sequence). V was pared by 3 bases and J by 7 bases, with 18 bases between. The length of the CDR3 is 15 residues. CDR3: CSARRDPRGTEKLFF. CDR3 in DNA: TGCAGTGCTAGGCGGGATCCACGGGGGACTGAAAAACTGTTTTTT.

This clonotype showed up just a few times. CDR3 in amino acids: CASSLGTLSTDTQYF. DNA for the CDR3: TGTGCCAGCAGCCTCGGGACTCTTTCCACAGATACGCAGTATTTT. This chain links TRBV12-3 or TRBV12-4 with TRBJ2-3; the D gene is possibly TRBD2 (6 bases). The CDR3 spans 15 residues. Trimming removed 6 bases at V and 2 bases at J, with 15 bases between.

This clonotype was seen ten or more times. The rearrangement uses TRBV4-2 and TRBJ2-4; 10 nucleotides line up with TRBD2. Losses at the gene ends were 6 bases for V and 5 bases for J; bases not matched to a gene: 1. CDR1 and CDR2 from the germline V gene are LGHNA and YNFKEQ. This CDR3 region has 13 residues. CDR3 coding DNA: TGTGCCAGCAGAGCGGGGGGGGAAAACATTCAGTACTTC. It yields the protein CASRAGGENIQYF.